One sample yielded the 16 T cell receptor beta chains listed below, sequenced in a study of T cell repertoires in cytomegalovirus infection. These receptors' antigens are unknown. One entry per CDR3 protein results from TCRdb running MiXCR on the reads. The sample comprises more than 250,000 distinct CDR3 sequences, 20% to 25% of which are singletons, and about an eighth rests with the top ten. This specimen consisted of cultured PBMCs, obtained from culture after CMV antigen stimulation. These receptors were taken from a human donor in good health (CMV status not recorded). Some clones in this sample may be carry-over from other donors' samples.

This chain connects TRBV7-6 to TRBJ2-4; either TRBD1 or TRBD2 may fit D (6 bases each). The V end was cut by 4 bases, the J end by 7 bases, with 17 bases between. The V gene's germline CDR1 is SGHVS and CDR2 FNYEAQ. The CDR3 totals 15 residues. As DNA, the CDR3 is TGTGCCAGCAGCTCCGGGGGCCCCTTGGGGAACATTCAGTACTTC. Residues: CASSSGGPLGNIQYF.

The chain carries TRBV6-5 and TRBJ2-3; D is ambiguous. V lost 7 bases to trimming and J lost 0 bases, with 8 bases between them. Germline CDR1 MNHEY, CDR2 SVGAGI. This CDR3 is built from 13 residues. CDR3 loop: CASTSLSTDTQYF. The CDR3 nucleotides read TGTGCCAGCACCTCGCTTAGCACAGATACGCAGTATTTT.

This clonotype was recorded a few times. The CDR3: CASSLGTGTSGTDTQYF. As DNA, the CDR3 is TGTGCCAGCAGCTTGGGAACCGGGACTAGCGGGACAGATACGCAGTATTTT. The chain couples TRBV7-3 to TRBJ2-3; 12 bases match TRBD2. The CDR3 runs 17 residues. The ends lost 3 bases at V and 3 bases at J; junction bases unmatched: 7. CDR1 and CDR2 from the germline V gene are SGHTA and FQGTGA.

J is TRBJ1-6 and V is TRBV12-3 or TRBV12-4; the D gene is possibly TRBD1 (5 bases). V was pared by 6 bases and J by 0 bases, with 15 bases between. The CDR3 loop spans 17 amino acids. The CDR3 region is CASRNLGGSSYNSPLHF. As DNA, the CDR3 is TGTGCCAGCAGAAACCTTGGGGGAAGCTCCTATAATTCACCCCTCCACTTT.

This clonotype was detected only a few times. This rearrangement joins TRBV12-3 or TRBV12-4 to TRBJ1-1; TRBD1 matches 7 bases. Trimming at V came to 4 bases and at J to 9 bases, leaving 5 bases not matched to a gene. This CDR3 contains 12 residues. CDR3 amino acids: CASSSQQGKAFF. As DNA, the CDR3 is TGTGCCAGCAGTTCCCAACAGGGGAAAGCTTTCTTT.

This clonotype was recorded at least ten times. CDR3 in DNA: TGTGCCAGCTCACCAGCGGTTGGCGGGAGCTCCTACAATGAGCAGTTCTTC. This translates into CASSPAVGGSSYNEQFF. V gene TRBV18 combines with J gene TRBJ2-1, with 7 bases aligning to TRBD2. Trimming cost V 2 bases and J 0 bases; bases outside gene matches: 7. Germline V gene lookup returns CDR1 KGHSH and CDR2 LQKENI. The CDR3 spans 17 residues.

With respect to this clonotype: Sequence at one end of the junction differs from germline and may be a read error. The rearrangement links TRBV18 to TRBJ1-1; D is ambiguous. Per germline, CDR1 KGHSH and CDR2 LQKENI. CDR3 length: 15 residues. The DNA for the CDR3 is TGTGTCAGCTCACCACTAATTGGGTCGTCTACTGAAGCTTTCTTT. Residues: CVSSPLIGSSTEAFF.

The chain is built from TRBV6-2 or TRBV6-3 and TRBJ2-1; 10 positions agree with TRBD2. Germline V gene lookup returns CDR1 MNHEY and CDR2 SVGEGT. V lost 5 bases, J lost 4 bases, and 11 bases stayed unmatched. This CDR3 is built from 17 residues. Here the CDR3 reads CASSPMGLASIYNEQFF. CDR3 nucleotide sequence: TGTGCCAGCAGTCCCATGGGACTAGCGAGCATTTACAATGAGCAGTTCTTC.

This clonotype was counted a few times. J is TRBJ2-7 and V is TRBV7-9, with D uncertain. In germline, CDR1 is SEHNR, CDR2 FQNEAQ (reference sequence). V lost 6 bases and J lost 3, with 15 bases in between. The CDR3 runs to 14 residues. In DNA, the CDR3 is TGTGCCAGCAGATCTCCATACCAGCTCTACGAGCAGTACTTC. As protein: CASRSPYQLYEQYF. Drawing the rest from reference TRBV7-9 and TRBJ2-7, the complete variable domain is DTGVSQNPRHKITKRGQNVTFRCDPISEHNRLYWYRQTLGQGPEFLTYFQNEAQLEKSRLLSDRFSAERPKGSFSTLEIQRTEQGDSAMYLCASRSPYQLYEQYFGPGTRLTVT.

The V and J genes are TRBV28 and TRBJ2-7; D uncertain. CDR3 length equals 11 residues. Trimming pared 4 bases from V and 1 base from J, leaving 2 bases between. Germline loops: CDR1 MDHEN, CDR2 SYDVKM. The CDR3 DNA reads TGTGCCAGCAGTTCGTCCTACGAGCAGTACGTC. It translates to CASSSSYEQYV.

This clonotype has only a few counts. The chain is built from TRBV6-2 or TRBV6-3 and TRBJ2-5, with TRBD2 matching over 7 bases. Unmatched junction bases numbered 8, after V lost 5 bases and J lost 5 bases. The germline CDR1 and CDR2 sequences are MNHEY and SVGEGT. The CDR3 consists of 14 residues. CDR3 region: CASSPSAGVETQYF. The CDR3 region has the DNA TGTGCCAGCAGTCCATCCGCGGGGGTGGAGACCCAGTACTTC.

This clonotype has just a few counts. This rearrangement joins TRBV5-4 to TRBJ1-4; D possibly corresponds to TRBD1 (5 bases). V lost 1 base, J lost 1 base, and 11 bases lay in between. The CDR3 totals 16 residues. Germline lookup yields CDR1 SGHNT and CDR2 YYREEE (reference sequence). CDR3: CASSLYTGLTNEKLFF. Here the CDR3 DNA reads TGTGCCAGCAGCTTGTATACGGGGCTAACTAATGAAAAACTGTTTTTT.

This clonotype was seen at least ten times. V and J are TRBV7-3 and TRBJ1-1, with 7 bases lining up with TRBD1. Germline V gene data show CDR1 as SGHTA and CDR2 as FQGTGA. This CDR3 comprises 17 residues. The junction had 7 bases not matched to a gene; V was cut back by 0 bases and J by 0 bases. The CDR3 DNA sequence: TGTGCCAGCAGCTTAACCCCGGTGGGACAGATGAACACTGAAGCTTTCTTT. Its translation: CASSLTPVGQMNTEAFF.

This clonotype appeared many times. CDR3: CASSSRMGGETQYF. In DNA form, the CDR3 reads TGTGCCAGCAGCTCTAGAATGGGAGGGGAGACCCAGTACTTC. The gene calls are TRBV7-2 and TRBJ2-5; 7 bases fit TRBD2. The germline CDR1 and CDR2 sequences are SGHTA and FQGNSA. The CDR3 sequence is 14 residues long. V lost 4 bases to trimming and J lost 5 bases; unmatched junction nucleotides: 7.

This chain connects TRBV7-8 to TRBJ2-3; TRBD2 aligns across 9 bases. V lost 6 bases to trimming and J lost 6 bases; unmatched junction nucleotides: 7. CDR3 length equals 14 residues. CDR1 and CDR2 (germline): SGHVS, FQNEAQ. CDR3 loop: CASSGGRVQDTQYF. The CDR3 nucleotides are TGTGCCAGCAGTGGCGGGAGGGTACAGGATACGCAGTATTTT. The full variable domain, its missing parts supplied by reference TRBV7-8 and TRBJ2-3, is GAGVSQSPRYKVAKRGQDVALRCDPISGHVSLFWYQQALGQGPEFLTYFQNEAQLDKSGLPSDRFFAERPEGSVSTLKIQRTQQEDSAVYLCASSGGRVQDTQYFGPGTRLTVL.

The rearrangement joins TRBV20-1 to TRBJ2-1; D might be TRBD1 (6 bases). This CDR3 contains 12 residues. V dropped 6 bases and J dropped 5 bases, with 11 bases sitting between them. Germline V gives CDR1 DFQATT, CDR2 SNEGSKA (reference sequence). The CDR3 sequence is CSADRTDNEQFF. DNA for the CDR3: TGCAGTGCCGACAGGACCGACAATGAGCAGTTCTTC.